These T cell receptor beta chains were read from a single sample in a study of CD8+CD57+ T cells in acquired aplastic anemia. One entry per CDR3 protein results from TCRdb running MiXCR on the reads. The table includes hundreds of thousands of distinct CDR3 sequences, approximately 55% detected once. Source material: sorted CD4+, CD8+, or CD8+CD57+ T cells (not recorded which) from PBMCs. The source of these receptors is a human donor with severe aplastic anemia or a healthy control (not recorded which). CDR3s include the opening cysteine and the closing phenylalanine or tryptophan. Some rows have no size entry. The others give once, few or many, or a class for an expanded clone.

TRBV29-1	TRBJ1-1	-	CSVVRGLEAFF
TRBV10-3	TRBJ2-1	few	CAIRNRGSYNEQFF
TRBV7-9	TRBJ1-3	-	CASSSSKSSGNTIYF
TRBV7-2	TRBJ2-3	-	CASSLDELAGGTQYF
TRBV19	TRBJ2-4	-	CASSAQGAKNIQYF
TRBV7-9	TRBJ2-5	many	CASSPAGGYETQYF
TRBV6-5	TRBJ1-2	many	CASSYEAWGGNYGYTF
TRBV15	TRBJ1-4	-	CATSRGGADEKLFF
TRBV6-6	TRBJ2-7	-	CASKPGQGTEQYF
TRBV2	TRBJ2-4	-	CASSERDGENIQYF
TRBV20-1	TRBJ1-5	many	CSATGPVPYQPQHF
TRBV2	TRBJ2-7	few	CASSEMGQFDEQYF
TRBV29-1	TRBJ2-2	many	CSVGHAGELFF
TRBV2	TRBJ2-7	once	CASSDRAVTPYEQYF
TRBV19	TRBJ2-7	many	CASSIVTGGYYEQYF
TRBV7-3	TRBJ2-2	-	CARSLTRDDTGELFF
TRBV7-2	TRBJ2-5	-	CASSFADLAGEGETQYF
TRBV2	TRBJ2-7	few	CAWTGPLYEQYF
TRBV15	TRBJ2-3	-	CATSTTGLGQYF
TRBV6-2/TRBV6-3	TRBJ1-2	many	CASRPRQGPNYGYTF
TRBV30	TRBJ2-7	many	CAWSFGGLARAYEQYF
TRBV5-1	TRBJ2-7	-	CASSLGGRSFYEQYF
TRBV7-2	TRBJ2-7	-	CASSLALAASYEQYF
TRBV20-1	TRBJ1-1	-	CSASFLGGGGTEAFF
TRBV7-2	TRBJ2-7	once	CASSLSISTAYEQYF
TRBV5-6	TRBJ1-6	-	CAISDSSSYNSPLHF
TRBV2	TRBJ1-1	once	CASRRLGVPEAFF